This TCR beta chain derives from a study of T-cell memory formation after mild COVID-19. Study findings and constraints: Memory from before infection featured some responding clones, which suggests cross-reactive memory joined.

TCRdb itself ran the 5' RACE reads through MiXCR, one entry per CDR3 protein. The sample carries 280,000 or so distinct CDR3 sequences, 8% to 9% recorded once. This clonotype occurred a few times. Its antigen is still unknown. This receptor was taken from a young man who had mild COVID-19 (a few samples of this study predate the infection). Cell type and time point are not known. The specimen sequenced was PBMCs or a T cell subset sorted from them (not recorded which).

The CDR3 DNA sequence: TGTGCCGGAAGACAGGGGTTTAATGAAAAACTGTTTTTT. Translating it yields CAGRQGFNEKLFF. The genes are TRBV6-1 and TRBJ1-4; 8 bases agree with TRBD1. The CDR3 has 13 amino acids. The V gene end was trimmed by 11 bases and the J gene end by 4 bases; junction bases not matched to a gene: 6. CDR1 MNHNS and CDR2 SASEGT come from the germline V gene.